Here is one T cell receptor beta chain with its context. This specimen comes from a study of blood T cell repertoires in COVID-19. TCRdb keeps only in-frame clones here, not all; method: immunoSEQ multiplex PCR. The sample yields fewer than 200,000 clones, around four fifths seen once. Germline V gives CDR1 MDHEN, CDR2 SYDVKM. The CDR3 extends over 15 amino acids. V lost 4 bases and J 2 bases, leaving 14 bases between the germline ends. The rearrangement uses TRBV28 and TRBJ1-2; D is perhaps TRBD1 (6 bases). This receptor was obtained from a woman aged 45-65 years in a cohort exposed to, infected with or recovered from COVID-19 (not recorded which). Sequencing was done on a sample of PBMCs or T cells enriched from blood (not recorded which). CDR3 region: CASSSLGQLNYGYTF. CDR3 nucleotides: TGTGCCAGCAGTTCTCTAGGACAGTTAAACTATGGCTACACCTTC.